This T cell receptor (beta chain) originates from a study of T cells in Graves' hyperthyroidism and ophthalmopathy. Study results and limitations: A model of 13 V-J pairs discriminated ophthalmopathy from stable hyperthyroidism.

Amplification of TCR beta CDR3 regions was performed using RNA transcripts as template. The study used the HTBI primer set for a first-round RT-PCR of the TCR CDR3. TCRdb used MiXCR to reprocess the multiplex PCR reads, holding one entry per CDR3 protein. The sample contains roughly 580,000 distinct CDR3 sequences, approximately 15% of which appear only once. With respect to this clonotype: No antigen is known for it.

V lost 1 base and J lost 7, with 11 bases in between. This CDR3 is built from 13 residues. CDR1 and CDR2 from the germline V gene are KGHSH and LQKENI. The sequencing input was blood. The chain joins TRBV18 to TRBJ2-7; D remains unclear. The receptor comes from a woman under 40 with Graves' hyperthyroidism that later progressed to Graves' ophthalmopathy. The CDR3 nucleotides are TGTGCCAGCTCACCACTTAACCCTAGGGAGCAGTACTTC. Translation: CASSPLNPREQYF.